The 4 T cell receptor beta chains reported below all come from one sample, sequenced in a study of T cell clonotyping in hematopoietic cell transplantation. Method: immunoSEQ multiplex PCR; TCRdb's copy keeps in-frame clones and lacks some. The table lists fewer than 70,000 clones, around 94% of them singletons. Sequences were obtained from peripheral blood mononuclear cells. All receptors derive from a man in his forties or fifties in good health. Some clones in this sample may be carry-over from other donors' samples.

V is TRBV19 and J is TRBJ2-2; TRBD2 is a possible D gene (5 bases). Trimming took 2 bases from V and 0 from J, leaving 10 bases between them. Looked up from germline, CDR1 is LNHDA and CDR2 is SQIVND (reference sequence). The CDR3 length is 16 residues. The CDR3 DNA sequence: TGTGCCAGTAGTATAACAGCGGTCGCGAACACCGGGGAGCTGTTTTTT. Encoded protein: CASSITAVANTGELFF.

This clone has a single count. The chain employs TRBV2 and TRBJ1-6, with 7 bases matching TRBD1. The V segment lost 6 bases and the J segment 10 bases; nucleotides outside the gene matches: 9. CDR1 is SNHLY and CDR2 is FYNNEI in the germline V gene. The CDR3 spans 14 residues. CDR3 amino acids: CASRSTGSDSPLHF. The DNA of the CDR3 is TGTGCCAGCAGGTCGACAGGGTCCGACTCACCCCTCCACTTT.

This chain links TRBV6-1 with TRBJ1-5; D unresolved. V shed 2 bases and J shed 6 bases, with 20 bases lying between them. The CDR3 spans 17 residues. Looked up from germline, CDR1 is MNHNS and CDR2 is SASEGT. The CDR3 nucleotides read TGTGCCAGCAGTGAACCGACTGGTGGCGCGGTCAGTCAGCCCCAGCATTTT. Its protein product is CASSEPTGGAVSQPQHF.

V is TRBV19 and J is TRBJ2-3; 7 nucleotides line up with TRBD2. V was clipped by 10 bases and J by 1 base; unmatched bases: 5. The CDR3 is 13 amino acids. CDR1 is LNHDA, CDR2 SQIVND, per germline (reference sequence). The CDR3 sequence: CATGLAGTDTQYF. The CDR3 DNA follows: TGTGCCACCGGGCTAGCGGGCACAGATACGCAGTATTTT. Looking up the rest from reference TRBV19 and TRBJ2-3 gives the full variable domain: DGGITQSPKYLFRKEGQNVTLSCEQNLNHDAMYWYRQDPGQGLRLIYYSQIVNDFQKGDIAEGYSVSREKKESFPLTVTSAQKNPTAFYLCATGLAGTDTQYFGPGTRLTVL.